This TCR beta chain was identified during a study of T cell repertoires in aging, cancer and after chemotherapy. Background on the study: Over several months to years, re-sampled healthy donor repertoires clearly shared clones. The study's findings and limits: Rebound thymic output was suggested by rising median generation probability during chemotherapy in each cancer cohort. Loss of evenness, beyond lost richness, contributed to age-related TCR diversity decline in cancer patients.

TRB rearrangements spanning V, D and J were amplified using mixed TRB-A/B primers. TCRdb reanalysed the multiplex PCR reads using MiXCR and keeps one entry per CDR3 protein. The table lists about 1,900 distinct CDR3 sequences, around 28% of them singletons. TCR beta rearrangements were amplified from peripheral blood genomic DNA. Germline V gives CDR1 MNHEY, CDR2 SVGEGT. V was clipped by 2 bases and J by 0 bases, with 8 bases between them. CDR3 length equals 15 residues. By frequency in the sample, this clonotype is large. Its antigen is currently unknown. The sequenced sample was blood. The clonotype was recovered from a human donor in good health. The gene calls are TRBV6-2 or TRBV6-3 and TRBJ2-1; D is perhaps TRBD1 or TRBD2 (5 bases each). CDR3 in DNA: TGTGCCAGCAGTTACGGGGGATACTCCTACAATGAGCAGTTCTTC. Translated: CASSYGGYSYNEQFF.